This TCR beta chain originates from a study of CD8 T cells in Susac syndrome. Random-hexamer reverse transcription was applied to about 0.5 to 1 ug RNA. TCRdb reanalysed the immunoSEQ multiplex PCR reads using MiXCR and keeps one entry per CDR3 protein. The profile shows under 150,000 distinct CDR3 sequences, roughly 94% of them singletons. J lost 4 bases, V lost 3 bases, and 6 bases had no gene match. CDR1 and CDR2 from the germline V gene are SGHTA and FQGNSA. The CDR3 loop spans 14 amino acids. On this clonotype: Its antigen is undetermined.

Study results and limitations: CD4+ repertoires of Susac syndrome patients lacked detectable clonal expansion.

The sequenced sample consisted of CD4+ T cells from PBMCs. The V call is TRBV7-2, the J call TRBJ2-7, with TRBD2 matching over 7 bases. The sequence came from a human donor with Susac syndrome. The CDR3 sequence: CASSFRGGLYEQYF. DNA of the CDR3: TGTGCCAGCAGCTTCCGGGGAGGGCTTTACGAGCAGTACTTC.